This T cell receptor (beta chain) was documented in a study of shared clonotypes between healthy human individuals. Comment on this clone: Antigen: not known.

Study-wide results and caveats: Generation of non-shared clonotypes was less probable than generation of clonotypes shared by all four donors.

Only in-frame clones appear in the TCRdb table, and some are missing; sequencing was by immunoSEQ multiplex PCR. This sample has over a million clones, with approximately 97% found just once. The sequence was collected from a man aged 25 to 45 in good health. The sequencing sample was made of naive CD4+ T cells sorted from blood. Subset: CD45RA+ positively selected.

In nucleotides, the CDR3 is TGCGCCAGCAGCTTGGCTTTTCGTGGGAGTCTTGACGAGCAGTACTTC. Residues: CASSLAFRGSLDEQYF. The chain couples TRBV5-1 to TRBJ2-7, with D perhaps TRBD2 (5 bases). CDR1 is SGHRS, CDR2 YFSETQ, per germline. The V end was cut by 0 bases, the J end by 5 bases, with 18 bases between. The CDR3 runs 16 residues.